Listed here are 25 T cell receptor beta chains from one sample, sequenced in a study of blood T cell repertoires in COVID-19. Libraries were prepared by immunoSEQ multiplex PCR; TCRdb keeps only in-frame clonotypes and omits some of them. Seen here are a few hundred thousand clones, approximately 90% observed once, and the top ten hold less than 5%. The sample taken for sequencing was peripheral blood. Every receptor here comes from a man in his sixties who had recovered from COVID-19.

V usage is TRBV5-1 and J usage is TRBJ2-6; the D gene is possibly TRBD1 (6 bases). Germline V CDR1 and CDR2: SGHRS, YFSETQ. CDR3 length equals 15 residues. Trimming left V 3 bases short and J 2 bases short, with 9 bases between. Written as DNA, the CDR3 is TGCGCCAGCAGCTCACCAGGGGCTGGGGCCAACGTCCTGACTTTC. Translation: CASSSPGAGANVLTF.

This chain connects TRBV12-3 or TRBV12-4 to TRBJ2-7, with unresolved D. With 5 bases removed from V and 0 bases from J, the gap between germline ends came to 5 bases. CDR3 length equals 12 residues. The CDR3 DNA follows: TGTGCCAGCAGTCTGTTCTCCTACGAGCAGTACTTC. It yields the protein CASSLFSYEQYF.

This clone has just a few counts. The J gene is TRBJ2-7, the V gene TRBV5-1; TRBD1 agrees at 7 bases. The CDR3 has 16 residues. The V and J ends lost 6 bases and 2 bases, in that order; junction bases with no gene match: 14. Germline V CDR1 and CDR2: SGHRS, YFSETQ. The CDR3 protein is CASTLWSGTATYEQYF. The CDR3 DNA sequence: TGCGCCAGCACCCTCTGGAGTGGGACAGCCACCTACGAGCAGTACTTC.

This clone was seen a few times. The V and J genes are TRBV27 and TRBJ1-2; D ambiguous. Germline V lookup: CDR1 MNHEY, CDR2 SMNVEV (reference sequence). This CDR3 spans 12 amino acids. With 8 bases removed from V and 6 bases from J, the gap between germline ends came to 13 bases. CDR3 sequence (DNA): TGTGCCAGCGGCCCGGGGAGCCATGGCTACACCTTC. It yields the protein CASGPGSHGYTF.

The V call is TRBV6-5, the J call TRBJ1-4, with D perhaps TRBD1 (5 bases). From germline, CDR1 is MNHEY and CDR2 SVGAGI. The CDR3 length is 16 residues. Trimming removed 2 bases at V and 4 bases at J, with 14 bases between. The CDR3 sequence is CASSYGPGLSNEKLFF. The CDR3 bases are TGTGCCAGCAGTTACGGACCGGGACTAAGTAATGAAAAACTGTTTTTT.

This clone was detected only a few times. Other DNA sequences of this sample code for an identical CDR3. This chain links TRBV7-3 with TRBJ2-2, with a weak D call TRBD1 (6 bases). The V end was cut by 2 bases, the J end by 0 bases, with 7 bases between. Germline CDR1 and CDR2: SGHTA and FQGTGA. The CDR3 runs 15 residues. The CDR3 region is CASSLQGPNTGELFF. DNA for the CDR3: TGTGCCAGCAGCTTACAGGGGCCGAACACCGGGGAGCTGTTTTTT.

This clone turned up a few times. J is TRBJ1-5 and V is TRBV18, with a possible D match to TRBD1 (6 bases). CDR1 is KGHSH, CDR2 LQKENI, per germline. CDR3 length: 17 amino acids. V was pared by 3 bases and J by 3 bases, with 18 bases between. The CDR3 region is CASSPLLLQGVNQPQHF. The CDR3 nucleotides are TGTGCCAGCTCACCCCTTCTTTTACAGGGAGTCAATCAGCCCCAGCATTTT.

This chain links TRBV12-5 with TRBJ1-3; 12 bases are a match to TRBD1. The germline V gene has CDR1 LGHNT and CDR2 FRNRAP. This CDR3 region has 17 residues. Trimming cost V 6 bases and J 3 bases; bases outside gene matches: 9. DNA of the CDR3: TGTGCTAGTGGGACGCCGGGACAGGGGGCTGGTGGAAACACCATATATTTT. Translated: CASGTPGQGAGGNTIYF. Drawing the rest from reference TRBV12-5 and TRBJ1-3, the complete variable domain is DARVTQTPRHKVTEMGQEVTMRCQPILGHNTVFWYRQTMMQGLELLAYFRNRAPLDDSGMPKDRFSAEMPDATLATLKIQPSEPRDSAVYFCASGTPGQGAGGNTIYFGEGSWLTVV.

This clone was counted once. V is TRBV7-2 and J is TRBJ1-1; 7 bases are a match to TRBD1. Per the germline V gene, CDR1 is SGHTA and CDR2 is FQGNSA. J was trimmed by 1 base and V by 5 bases; bases with no gene match: 10. The CDR3 sequence is 16 residues long. This CDR3 reads CASSRSQGIGNTEAFF. The DNA of the CDR3 is TGTGCCAGCAGCCGCTCACAGGGGATCGGGAACACTGAAGCTTTCTTT.

The chain joins TRBV6-5 to TRBJ2-1; 11 bases are a match to TRBD2. The V segment lost 4 bases and the J segment 0 bases; nucleotides outside the gene matches: 2. CDR3 length: 16 amino acids. CDR1 is MNHEY, CDR2 SVGAGI, per germline. CDR3 DNA sequence: TGTGCCAGCAGTTCCCTAGCGGGGGGCTCCTACAATGAGCAGTTCTTC. Translation gives CASSSLAGGSYNEQFF.

V usage is TRBV19 and J usage is TRBJ1-5; D is unresolved. V was clipped by 4 bases and J by 0 bases, with 13 bases between them. This CDR3 comprises 16 residues. CDR1 and CDR2 (germline): LNHDA, SQIVND (reference sequence). CDR3 DNA: TGTGCCAGTAGTACCCTCCGGCAGGTTAGCAATCAGCCCCAGCATTTT. It translates to CASSTLRQVSNQPQHF. The complete variable domain, with remaining parts taken from reference TRBV19 and TRBJ1-5, reads DGGITQSPKYLFRKEGQNVTLSCEQNLNHDAMYWYRQDPGQGLRLIYYSQIVNDFQKGDIAEGYSVSREKKESFPLTVTSAQKNPTAFYLCASSTLRQVSNQPQHFGDGTRLSIL.

This chain connects TRBV11-3 to TRBJ2-1; D is perhaps TRBD2 (7 bases). Trimming took 6 bases from V and 0 from J, leaving 15 bases between them. CDR1 and CDR2 from the germline V gene are SGHNT and YENEEA. CDR3 length equals 16 residues. CDR3 DNA: TGTGCCAGCAGACTTAAGGGGGGGGCCTCCTACAATGAGCAGTTCTTC. This sequence encodes CASRLKGGASYNEQFF.

The gene calls are TRBV19 and TRBJ1-6; the match to TRBD1 covers 7 bases. This CDR3 region has 13 residues. V trimming: 6 bases; J trimming: 11 bases; junction bases outside the gene matches: 7. CDR1 LNHDA and CDR2 SQIVND come from the germline V gene (reference sequence). The CDR3 region is CASRDRRGTPLHF. CDR3 nucleotide sequence: TGTGCCAGTAGGGACAGGAGGGGGACACCCCTCCACTTT.

The rearrangement uses TRBV4-1 and TRBJ1-1; weak D call: TRBD1 (5 bases). Per the germline V gene, CDR1 is MGHRA and CDR2 is YSYEKL. The CDR3 has 15 residues. V was cut by 0 bases and J by 4 bases, with 12 bases left in between. This CDR3 reads CASSQDYRGSTEAFF. CDR3 nucleotides: TGCGCCAGCAGCCAAGATTATAGGGGAAGCACTGAAGCTTTCTTT.

About this clone: A junction boundary mismatches the germline segment, possibly from a read error. The CDR3 DNA sequence: TGCAGTGCTAGAGATAACAGGGGCATCTATTTT. This gives the protein CSARDNRGIYF. The chain couples TRBV20-1 to TRBJ1-5; 7 bases map to TRBD1. The CDR3 spans 11 residues. Germline V lookup: CDR1 DFQATT, CDR2 SNEGSKA (reference sequence).

The V call is TRBV12-3 or TRBV12-4, the J call TRBJ2-1, with 8 bases lining up with TRBD1. J was trimmed by 5 bases and V by 6 bases; bases with no gene match: 3. The CDR3 runs to 13 residues. The DNA for the CDR3 is TGTGCCAGCAGCGGACAGGGTCACAATGAGCAGTTCTTC. Residues: CASSGQGHNEQFF.

CDR3 sequence reads: CATSDLRDRGNYEQYF. The CDR3 region has the DNA TGTGCCACCAGTGATTTGAGGGACAGGGGAAACTACGAGCAGTACTTC. This chain links TRBV24-1 with TRBJ2-7, with 10 nucleotides matching TRBD1. CDR1 and CDR2 (germline): KGHDR, SFDVKD. Unmatched junction bases numbered 4, after V lost 0 bases and J lost 3 bases. This CDR3 comprises 16 residues.

The genes are TRBV6-2 or TRBV6-3 and TRBJ2-3; D perhaps matches TRBD2 (5 bases). The germline CDR1 and CDR2 sequences are MNHEY and SVGEGT. V lost 2 bases and J 1 base, leaving 10 bases between the germline ends. The CDR3 contains 15 residues. CDR3 DNA sequence: TGTGCCAGCAGTTACGGAGGCATAGGCACAGATACGCAGTATTTT. Its translation is CASSYGGIGTDTQYF.

This rearrangement joins TRBV7-8 to TRBJ1-5; no reliable D call. CDR3 size: 16 residues. The germline V and J ends were trimmed by 0 bases and 3 bases, with 12 bases remaining between them. Germline assignment: CDR1 SGHVS and CDR2 FQNEAQ. CDR3: CASSLAHSGLNQPQHF. DNA for the CDR3: TGTGCCAGCAGCTTAGCGCACTCAGGACTCAATCAGCCCCAGCATTTT.

The V and J genes are TRBV4-2 and TRBJ1-2; D remains ambiguous. This CDR3 contains 15 residues. V lost 0 bases, J lost 3 bases, and 11 bases lay in between. Per germline, CDR1 LGHNA and CDR2 YNFKEQ. The CDR3 sequence is CASSQERSLYYGYTF. CDR3 bases: TGTGCCAGCAGCCAAGAGCGGAGCCTTTACTATGGCTACACCTTC.

As for this clone: Other nucleotide sequences in the sample specify the same CDR3. The chain combines TRBV5-1 with TRBJ2-7; 8 nucleotides line up with TRBD1. Germline V lookup: CDR1 SGHRS, CDR2 YFSETQ. Germline trimming cut 0 bases from V and 3 bases from J; bases unmatched to any gene: 2. This CDR3 comprises 14 residues. CDR3 loop: CASSLGQGRYEQYF. CDR3 bases: TGCGCCAGCAGCTTGGGACAGGGGCGCTACGAGCAGTACTTC.

The chain links TRBV6-5 to TRBJ2-2; D call uncertain. V lost 6 bases to trimming and J lost 6 bases, with 14 bases between them. The CDR3 length is 14 residues. Looked up from germline, CDR1 is MNHEY and CDR2 is SVGAGI. CDR3 DNA sequence: TGTGCCAGCAGGAGCTTACCCGCCTCCGGGGAGCTGTTTTTT. Amino acid sequence: CASRSLPASGELFF.

This sequence joins TRBV10-3 and TRBJ2-1, with 10 nucleotides matching TRBD1. V shed 4 bases, J shed 6 bases, and the junction held 3 bases outside the gene matches. The CDR3 sequence is 14 residues long. Germline-derived CDR1 and CDR2 are ENHRY and SYGVKD. The chain's CDR3 is CAISGQGASNEQFF. CDR3 nucleotides: TGTGCCATCAGTGGACAGGGGGCTTCCAATGAGCAGTTCTTC.

The genes are TRBV19 and TRBJ2-7, with a tentative D call TRBD2 (6 bases). Germline V gene sequence: CDR1 LNHDA, CDR2 SQIVND (reference sequence). The CDR3 has 16 residues. With 4 bases removed from V and 2 bases from J, the gap between germline ends came to 18 bases. The CDR3 DNA reads TGTGCCAGTAGTACCGCGGGACTGAAGCCGCCCTACGAGCAGTACTTC. This translates into CASSTAGLKPPYEQYF.

This chain connects TRBV18 to TRBJ1-3; 11 bases are shared with TRBD1. This CDR3 spans 16 amino acids. Per the germline V gene, CDR1 is KGHSH and CDR2 is LQKENI. The ends lost 4 bases at V and 2 bases at J; junction bases unmatched: 4. CDR3 sequence reads: CASSRDRGKTGNTIYF. The CDR3 nucleotides read TGTGCCAGCTCACGGGACAGGGGGAAGACTGGAAACACCATATATTTT.